This TCR beta chain was found in a study of T cell responses to AZD1222 COVID-19 vaccine. This CDR3 is built from 13 residues. The V gene's germline CDR1 is SGHTA and CDR2 FQGNSA. Trimming took 5 bases from V and 5 from J, leaving 12 bases between them. This table comes from immunoSEQ multiplex PCR, and its TCRdb copy is limited to in-frame clones, with some not included. The sample lists some 92,000 clones, about 91% occurring once. Material: peripheral blood, obtained on day 0 of AZD1222 vaccination. This TCR was sampled from an adult in good health. The chain uses TRBV7-2 and TRBJ2-5; D is ambiguous. This CDR3 is CASSLGPVETQYF. The DNA of the CDR3 is TGTGCCAGCAGCCTTGGGCCGGTGGAGACCCAGTACTTC.